Each of the 30 T cell receptor beta chains below was sequenced from the same sample in a study of blood T cell repertoires in COVID-19. Generated by immunoSEQ multiplex PCR, the TCRdb table keeps only in-frame clones and is missing some. The table records tens of thousands of clones, approximately 78% of them present only once. The sample consisted of peripheral blood. These receptors were obtained from a human donor in a cohort sampled during active or convalescent COVID-19.

The table lists this clone with a few counts. The junction and the germline gene differ at one end; a read error may be behind it. The chain couples TRBV7-7 to TRBJ2-2; TRBD1 agrees at 8 bases. CDR3 size: 15 residues. From germline, CDR1 is SSHAT and CDR2 FNYEAQ (reference sequence). This CDR3 is CASSPGQGGTGELFF. DNA for the CDR3: TGTGCTAGCAGCCCCGGACAGGGTGGCACCGGGGAGCTGTTTTTT.

This clone was found a few times. The V gene is TRBV6-6, the J gene TRBJ1-6; no firm D call. This CDR3 has 14 residues. Germline V gene data show CDR1 as MNHNY and CDR2 as SVGAGI (reference sequence). V dropped 0 bases and J dropped 10 bases, with 10 bases sitting between them. This CDR3 reads CASSYSEGSSPLHF. CDR3 in DNA: TGTGCCAGCAGTTACTCAGAGGGTTCCTCACCCCTCCACTTT.

The chain carries TRBV18 and TRBJ2-2; 9 bases map to TRBD2. Per the germline V gene, CDR1 is KGHSH and CDR2 is LQKENI. V shed 2 bases, J shed 0 bases, and the junction held 7 bases outside the gene matches. The CDR3 spans 18 residues. CDR3 bases: TGTGCCAGCTCACCAATGGCTAGCGGGGTCACGAACACCGGGGAGCTGTTTTTT. Translating it yields CASSPMASGVTNTGELFF. Full variable domain (outside the CDR3, taken from reference TRBV18 and TRBJ2-2): NAGVMQNPRHLVRRRGQEARLRCSPMKGHSHVYWYRQLPEEGLKFMVYLQKENIIDESGMPKERFSAEFPKEGPSILRIQQVVRGDSAAYFCASSPMASGVTNTGELFFGEGSRLTVL.

The count of this clone is one. This chain connects TRBV27 to TRBJ1-5, with 7 bases lining up with TRBD1. The trim removed 6 bases at V and 0 bases at J, leaving 2 bases unmatched. The CDR3 loop spans 14 amino acids. Germline-derived CDR1 and CDR2 are MNHEY and SMNVEV (reference sequence). The CDR3: CASRTGNSNQPQHF. CDR3 in DNA: TGTGCCAGCAGGACAGGGAATAGCAATCAGCCCCAGCATTTT.

This sequence joins TRBV9 and TRBJ2-5; 8 bases align to TRBD1. The germline gives CDR1 SGDLS, CDR2 YYNGEE. Trimming took 3 bases from V and 1 from J; bases not matched to a gene: 11. The CDR3 extends over 17 amino acids. The CDR3 nucleotides read TGTGCCAGCAGCGCAGGAATGGCAGGGGGCCCCCAAGAGACCCAGTACTTC. It specifies CASSAGMAGGPQETQYF.

This clone was found a few times. This chain links TRBV27 with TRBJ1-5; a weak D match, TRBD1 (5 bases). CDR3 length equals 14 residues. The germline V gene has CDR1 MNHEY and CDR2 SMNVEV (reference sequence). The V end was cut by 6 bases, the J end by 5 bases, with 14 bases between. CDR3 nucleotide sequence: TGTGCCAGCAGCCTGCCCCGGGGGGATCAGCCCCAGCATTTT. Protein product: CASSLPRGDQPQHF.

This clone has a single count. The J gene is TRBJ1-5, the V gene TRBV12-5; perhaps TRBD1 as D (5 bases). The CDR3 extends over 13 amino acids. Germline V gives CDR1 LGHNT, CDR2 FRNRAP. V lost 1 base to trimming and J lost 7 bases, with 8 bases between them. The CDR3 spells CASGLGGFQPQHF. The CDR3 nucleotides read TGTGCTAGTGGTTTGGGGGGCTTCCAGCCCCAGCATTTT.

The J gene is TRBJ1-2, the V gene TRBV5-6; possible D gene TRBD1, 6 bases. The germline V and J ends were trimmed by 5 bases and 3 bases, with 11 bases remaining between them. Per the germline V gene, CDR1 is SGHDT and CDR2 is YYEEEE. The CDR3 length is 13 residues. The CDR3: CASSADRHYGYTF. Written as DNA, the CDR3 is TGTGCCAGCAGTGCGGACAGACACTATGGCTACACCTTC.

The chain employs TRBV4-3 and TRBJ1-2; 8 bases align to TRBD1. This CDR3 region has 14 residues. V lost 0 bases and J lost 8; bases outside the gene matches: 5. Germline values: CDR1 LGHNA, CDR2 YSLEER. CDR3 sequence: CASSQEDRVRGYTF. In DNA, the CDR3 is TGCGCCAGCAGCCAAGAGGACAGGGTAAGGGGCTACACCTTC.

This chain connects TRBV7-2 to TRBJ2-3; the match to TRBD2 covers 8 bases. J lost 4 bases, V lost 2 bases, and 11 bases had no gene match. There are 17 residues in the CDR3. Germline CDR1 reads SGHTA; CDR2 reads FQGNSA. The CDR3 DNA reads as TGTGCCAGCAGCTTAATGACAAGCGGGGGAGGCGCAGATACGCAGTATTTT. This sequence encodes CASSLMTSGGGADTQYF.

This clone was seen a single time. The gene calls are TRBV7-9 and TRBJ2-1; 16 positions match TRBD2. J was trimmed by 7 bases and V by 2 bases; bases with no gene match: 2. The CDR3 runs to 16 residues. Germline values: CDR1 SEHNR, CDR2 FQNEAQ (reference sequence). The CDR3 sequence is CASSLMGLAGGNEQFF. For the CDR3, the DNA is TGTGCCAGCAGCTTAATGGGACTAGCGGGGGGGAATGAGCAGTTCTTC.

V is TRBV1 and J is TRBJ2-4; no DNA check was done on the table's D call, TRBD2. TRBV1 is an annotated pseudogene. The CDR3 is 15 amino acids. The CDR3 bases are TGCACCAGCAGCCAAGATTGGGAGGCCAAAAACATTCAGTACTTC. It codes for CTSSQDWEAKNIQYF.

The rearrangement links TRBV7-3 to TRBJ2-2; TRBD1 matches at 8 bases. The length of the CDR3 is 17 residues. Germline trimming cut 2 bases from V and 0 bases from J; bases unmatched to any gene: 5. Germline values: CDR1 SGHTA, CDR2 FQGTGA. The CDR3 DNA is TGTGCCAGCAGCTTAGATTCAGGGGGCGCGAACACCGGGGAGCTGTTTTTT. Protein product: CASSLDSGGANTGELFF.

The chain is built from TRBV29-1 and TRBJ2-5; tentatively, D is TRBD1 (6 bases). The CDR3 runs 13 residues. V lost 6 bases and J 2 bases, leaving 13 bases between the germline ends. CDR1 SQVTM and CDR2 ANQGSEA come from the germline V gene. The CDR3 DNA is TGCAGCGTGGCCGGGACACCGCAAGAGACCCAGTACTTC. This sequence encodes CSVAGTPQETQYF.

The chain employs TRBV6-5 and TRBJ2-5; 7 nucleotides align to TRBD1. In germline, CDR1 is MNHEY, CDR2 SVGAGI. CDR3 length equals 16 residues. With 4 bases clipped from V and 5 bases from J, the junction kept 13 bases outside the gene matches. The CDR3 bases are TGTGCCAGCAGTTTCCGGACAGGTGAAGGATTGGAGACCCAGTACTTC. This codes for CASSFRTGEGLETQYF.

The chain is built from TRBV6-1 and TRBJ1-6; D not certain. Germline assignment: CDR1 MNHNS and CDR2 SASEGT. This CDR3 is built from 14 residues. V was clipped by 0 bases and J by 11 bases, with 11 bases between them. This chain's CDR3 is CASSEAAGRPPLHF. The CDR3 DNA reads TGTGCCAGCAGTGAAGCGGCGGGTCGGCCACCCCTCCACTTT.

The chain carries TRBV11-2 and TRBJ2-2, with 10 bases lining up with TRBD2. V trimming: 1 base; J trimming: 2 bases; junction bases outside the gene matches: 7. The CDR3 is made up of 18 amino acids. Germline CDR1 reads SGHAT; CDR2 reads FQNNGV. The CDR3 sequence: CASSLAPSGGVNTGELFF. The CDR3, as DNA: TGTGCCAGCAGCTTAGCTCCTAGCGGGGGAGTTAACACCGGGGAGCTGTTTTTT.

The chain uses TRBV4-3 and TRBJ2-7; 9 nucleotides align to TRBD1. With V trimmed by 4 bases and J by 6 bases, 4 bases remained unmatched. CDR3 size: 13 residues. Germline assignment: CDR1 LGHNA and CDR2 YSLEER. The CDR3 DNA follows: TGCGCCAGCAGCCTAAACAGGGGGCGCGAGCAGTACTTC. It specifies CASSLNRGREQYF.

The V gene is TRBV6-5, the J gene TRBJ2-7; the D gene is possibly TRBD1 (5 bases). The CDR3 loop spans 14 amino acids. The V end lost 0 bases, the J end lost 2 bases, and 8 bases lay between the germline ends. Germline V gives CDR1 MNHEY, CDR2 SVGAGI. The CDR3 DNA is TGTGCCAGCAGTTACTCGGGGCAGACCTACGAGCAGTACTTC. It specifies CASSYSGQTYEQYF.

This rearrangement joins TRBV10-1 to TRBJ2-2, with 9 bases identical to TRBD1. Trimming at V came to 3 bases and at J to 5 bases, leaving 13 bases not matched to a gene. Germline CDR1 WNHNN, CDR2 SYGVQD (reference sequence). This CDR3 has 18 amino acids. The CDR3 spells CASSDRDRDISGTGELFF. The CDR3 nucleotides read TGCGCCAGCAGTGACCGGGACAGGGACATCTCGGGGACCGGGGAGCTGTTTTTT.

CDR3 protein: CASSQETGHQPQHF. The CDR3 coding sequence is TGCGCCAGCAGCCAAGAGACAGGGCATCAGCCCCAGCATTTT. The chain joins TRBV4-3 to TRBJ1-5, with 7 nucleotides matching TRBD1. Germline trimming cut 0 bases from V and 5 bases from J; bases unmatched to any gene: 1. This CDR3 region has 14 residues. Germline lookup yields CDR1 LGHNA and CDR2 YSLEER.

The chain couples TRBV7-2 to TRBJ1-5, with 8 nucleotides matching TRBD1. The V segment lost 5 bases and the J segment 5 bases; nucleotides outside the gene matches: 8. CDR1 and CDR2 from the germline V gene are SGHTA and FQGNSA. CDR3 length equals 15 residues. The CDR3 region has the DNA TGTGCCAGCAGCCCCGACAGGGGTGCCGATCAGCCCCAGCATTTT. This sequence encodes CASSPDRGADQPQHF.

The J gene is TRBJ2-5, the V gene TRBV9; tentatively, D is TRBD2 (5 bases). The V and J ends lost 2 bases and 5 bases respectively, with 19 bases between them. Germline loops: CDR1 SGDLS, CDR2 YYNGEE. The CDR3 runs 16 residues. CDR3 protein: CASSVGVSRVGETQYF. CDR3 coding DNA: TGTGCCAGCAGCGTCGGGGTCAGTCGAGTCGGTGAGACCCAGTACTTC.

The V call is TRBV7-5, the J call TRBJ2-7; the table's D call TRBD1 went unverified against the DNA. TRBV7-5 is a pseudogene segment. The CDR3 totals 16 residues. The CDR3 DNA sequence: TGTGCCAGAAGCCCGTATCAGGGTAAGAAGGAGAACGAGCAGTACTTC. Its protein product is CARSPYQGKKENEQYF.

CDR3 sequence: CASSYSGFAGWEAETQYF. As DNA, the CDR3 is TGTGCCAGCAGTTATTCCGGGTTCGCAGGGTGGGAGGCAGAGACCCAGTACTTC. The chain is built from TRBV6-2 or TRBV6-3 and TRBJ2-5; a weak D match, TRBD2 (6 bases). The CDR3 runs 18 residues. V lost 3 bases and J 4 bases, leaving 24 bases between the germline ends. Germline V gene data show CDR1 as MNHEY and CDR2 as SVGEGT.

This chain uses TRBV19 with TRBJ1-3; TRBD1 aligns across 10 bases. The germline gives CDR1 LNHDA, CDR2 SQIVND (reference sequence). J gave up 4 bases and V 3 bases, and 3 bases lay outside the gene matches. The CDR3 extends over 15 amino acids. CDR3: CASSMDRGTGNTIYF. Written as DNA, the CDR3 is TGTGCCAGTAGTATGGACAGGGGGACGGGAAACACCATATATTTT. The full variable domain, with the rest looked up from reference TRBV19 and TRBJ1-3, is DGGITQSPKYLFRKEGQNVTLSCEQNLNHDAMYWYRQDPGQGLRLIYYSQIVNDFQKGDIAEGYSVSREKKESFPLTVTSAQKNPTAFYLCASSMDRGTGNTIYFGEGSWLTVV.

This chain links TRBV7-2 with TRBJ1-2; D possibly corresponds to TRBD1 (5 bases). Germline lookup yields CDR1 SGHTA and CDR2 FQGNSA. This CDR3 has 13 amino acids. V was pared by 4 bases and J by 8 bases, with 14 bases between. CDR3 amino acids: CASSSRGTRGYTF. The CDR3 DNA sequence: TGTGCCAGCAGCTCCCGGGGGACGCGGGGCTACACCTTC. The full variable domain, rest sourced from reference TRBV7-2 and TRBJ1-2, is GAGVSQSPSNKVTEKGKDVELRCDPISGHTALYWYRQSLGQGLEFLIYFQGNSAPDKSGLPSDRFSAERTGGSVSTLTIQRTQQEDSAVYLCASSSRGTRGYTFGSGTRLTVV.

The CDR3 bases are TGTGCCAGCAGCTTGGTGCTAGCGGGGGGGACAGATACGCAGTATTTT. It encodes CASSLVLAGGTDTQYF. The chain combines TRBV5-4 with TRBJ2-3; 12 bases agree with TRBD2. The CDR3 is 16 amino acids. Germline values: CDR1 SGHNT, CDR2 YYREEE (reference sequence). J gave up 3 bases and V 0 bases, and 2 bases lay outside the gene matches.

The chain combines TRBV19 with TRBJ1-1, with 11 bases that match TRBD1. This CDR3 region has 14 residues. Germline assignment: CDR1 LNHDA and CDR2 SQIVND (reference sequence). V shed 5 bases, J shed 4 bases, and the junction held 3 bases outside the gene matches. Here the CDR3 reads CASSFGTGGTEAFF. In nucleotides, the CDR3 is TGTGCCAGTAGTTTCGGGACAGGGGGCACTGAAGCTTTCTTT. The full variable domain, with the rest looked up from reference TRBV19 and TRBJ1-1, is DGGITQSPKYLFRKEGQNVTLSCEQNLNHDAMYWYRQDPGQGLRLIYYSQIVNDFQKGDIAEGYSVSREKKESFPLTVTSAQKNPTAFYLCASSFGTGGTEAFFGQGTRLTVV.

The V call is TRBV3-1 (or the pseudogene TRBV3-2), the J call TRBJ2-3; D remains unclear. With 1 base removed from V and 11 bases from J, the gap between germline ends came to 16 bases. CDR1 and CDR2 (germline): LGHDT, YNNKEL (reference sequence). CDR3 length: 14 amino acids. CDR3 sequence: CASSQVARERGQYF. The CDR3 DNA sequence: TGTGCCAGCAGCCAAGTCGCCCGTGAGCGAGGGCAGTATTTT.